The source of this T cell receptor beta chain is a study of molecular identifiers for immune sequencing clone quantification. Based on a CD8+CD4-CCR7+CD45RA+ profile, naive CD8 T cells were sorted. In TCRdb, the PCR reads were re-called with MiXCR into one record per CDR3 protein. This sample has about 640,000 distinct CDR3 sequences, with around 20% found just once. The CDR3 loop spans 14 amino acids. In germline, CDR1 is MNHEY, CDR2 SVGAGI. V was pared by 6 bases and J by 4 bases, with 15 bases between. Details on this clonotype: This may be a read error: a much more frequent sequence differs by one nucleotide.

The sample was naive CD8+ T cells from blood, with Jurkat cell RNA spiked in. The subset was: FACS-sorted CD8+CD4-CCR7+CD45RA+ naive T cells. The sequence came from a human donor in good health. Some libraries in this study had Jurkat cell RNA spiked in. V gene TRBV6-5 combines with J gene TRBJ1-1; no reliable D call. For the CDR3, the DNA is TGTGCCAGCAGCCTAAGGAATTTTAGCACTGAAGCTTTCTTT. It encodes CASSLRNFSTEAFF.